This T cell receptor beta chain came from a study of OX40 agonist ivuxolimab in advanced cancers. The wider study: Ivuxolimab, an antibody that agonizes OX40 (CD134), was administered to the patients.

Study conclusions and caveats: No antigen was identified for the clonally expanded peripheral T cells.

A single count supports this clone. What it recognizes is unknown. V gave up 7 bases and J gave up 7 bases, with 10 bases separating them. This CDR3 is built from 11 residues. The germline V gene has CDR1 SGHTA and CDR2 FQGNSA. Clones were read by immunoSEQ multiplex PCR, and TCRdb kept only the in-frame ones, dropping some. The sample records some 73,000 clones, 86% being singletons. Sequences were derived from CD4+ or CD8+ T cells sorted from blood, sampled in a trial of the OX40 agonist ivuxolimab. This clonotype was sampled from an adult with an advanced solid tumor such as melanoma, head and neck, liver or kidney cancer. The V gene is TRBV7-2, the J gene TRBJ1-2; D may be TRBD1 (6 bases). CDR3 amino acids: CASTAGAGYTF. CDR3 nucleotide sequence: TGTGCCAGCACCGCGGGGGCTGGCTACACCTTC. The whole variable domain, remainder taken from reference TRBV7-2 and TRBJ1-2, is GAGVSQSPSNKVTEKGKDVELRCDPISGHTALYWYRQSLGQGLEFLIYFQGNSAPDKSGLPSDRFSAERTGGSVSTLTIQRTQQEDSAVYLCASTAGAGYTFGSGTRLTVV.